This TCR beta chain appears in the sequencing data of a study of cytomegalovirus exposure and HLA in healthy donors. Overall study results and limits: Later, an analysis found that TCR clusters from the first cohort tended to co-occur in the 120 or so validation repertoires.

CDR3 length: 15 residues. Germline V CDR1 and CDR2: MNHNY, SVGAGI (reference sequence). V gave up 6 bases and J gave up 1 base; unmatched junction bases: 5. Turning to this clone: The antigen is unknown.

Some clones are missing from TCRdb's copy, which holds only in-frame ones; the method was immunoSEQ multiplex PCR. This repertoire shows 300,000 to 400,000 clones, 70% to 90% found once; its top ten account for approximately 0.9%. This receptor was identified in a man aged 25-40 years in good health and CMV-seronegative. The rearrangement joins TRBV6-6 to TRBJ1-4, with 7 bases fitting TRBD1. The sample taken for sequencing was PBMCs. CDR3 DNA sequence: TGTGCCAGCAGGACTACAGGGGAAACTAATGAAAAACTGTTTTTT. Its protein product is CASRTTGETNEKLFF.